This passage covers 30 T cell receptor beta chains from one sample sequenced in a study of blood T cells in healthy people across ages. It was with a sample-barcoded 5' primer and a J-beta primer mix that a second PCR of roughly 7 to 11 cycles was run. Each CDR3 protein gets one entry after TCRdb re-called the 5' RACE reads with MiXCR. There are about 1.6 million distinct CDR3 sequences in the sample; almost 35% occur only once, and over 9% lies in the top ten. The sample was blood. These TCRs come from a woman aged 25 to 39 in good health.

This clonotype was counted a few times. The J gene is TRBJ2-7, the V gene TRBV20-1; tentatively, D is TRBD1 (7 bases). Germline CDR1 DFQATT, CDR2 SNEGSKA (reference sequence). This CDR3 contains 14 residues. The ends were cut back, 5 bases at V and 2 bases at J, with 16 bases in the middle. The CDR3 here is CSAFSQGGTYEQYF. CDR3 DNA: TGCAGTGCTTTCTCCCAGGGGGGAACCTACGAGCAGTACTTC.

The rearrangement uses TRBV29-1 and TRBJ1-1; TRBD1 agrees at 7 bases. CDR1 is SQVTM, CDR2 ANQGSEA, per germline. The V and J ends lost 4 bases and 3 bases, in that order; junction bases with no gene match: 8. This CDR3 comprises 14 residues. The CDR3 DNA reads TGCAGCGTTGCCTTGGAGGGGGCGTACACTGAAGCTTTCTTT. Its translation is CSVALEGAYTEAFF.

V and J are TRBV5-1 and TRBJ2-2; 14 bases match TRBD2. J gave up 4 bases and V 7 bases, and 3 bases lay outside the gene matches. Germline loops: CDR1 SGHRS, CDR2 YFSETQ. This CDR3 is 15 amino acids long. CDR3 DNA sequence: TGCGCCAGCGGGACTAGCGGGAGTAGCACCGGGGAGCTGTTTTTT. Residues: CASGTSGSSTGELFF.

A few counts support this clonotype. The rearrangement uses TRBV7-2 and TRBJ2-3; D gene ambiguous. Trimming left V 5 bases short and J 0 bases short, with 15 bases between. The CDR3 extends over 16 amino acids. The germline V gene encodes CDR1 SGHTA and CDR2 FQGNSA. CDR3 region: CASSRNRVLSTDTQYF. CDR3 sequence (DNA): TGTGCCAGCAGCAGAAACCGGGTCCTCAGCACAGATACGCAGTATTTT.

The chain carries TRBV11-2 and TRBJ2-1, with D unclear. CDR1 and CDR2 (germline): SGHAT, FQNNGV. V was clipped by 5 bases and J by 0 bases, with 11 bases between them. This CDR3 contains 15 residues. As DNA, the CDR3 is TGTGCCAGCAGCCCCCACCTGAGCTCCTACAATGAGCAGTTCTTC. Encoded protein: CASSPHLSSYNEQFF.

This clonotype was detected only a few times. The chain has TRBV20-1 and TRBJ2-5; maybe TRBD1 (5 bases). This CDR3 comprises 13 residues. V dropped 6 bases and J dropped 4 bases, with 15 bases sitting between them. In germline, CDR1 is DFQATT, CDR2 SNEGSKA (reference sequence). The CDR3 protein is CSANIGATETQYF. CDR3 bases: TGCAGTGCCAATATAGGGGCGACAGAGACCCAGTACTTC.

V and J are TRBV12-3 or TRBV12-4 and TRBJ2-2, with unresolved D. V was cut by 6 bases and J by 1 base, with 12 bases left in between. The CDR3 is 15 residues long. Here the CDR3 reads CASSHNALNTGELFF. The CDR3 DNA reads as TGTGCCAGCAGCCATAATGCCCTGAACACCGGGGAGCTGTTTTTT.

This rearrangement joins TRBV3-1 to TRBJ2-5; TRBD1 matches 7 bases. The end of the DNA fits TRBJ2-7 better, so the J call may be wrong. Germline values: CDR1 LGHDT, CDR2 YNNKEL (reference sequence). The CDR3 length is 13 residues. The chain's CDR3 is CASSLGTAREQYF. In DNA, the CDR3 is TGTGCCAGCAGCCTCGGGACAGCTCGCGAGCAGTACTTC.

The J gene is TRBJ2-3, the V gene TRBV9; TRBD2 aligns across 9 bases. The CDR3 length is 14 residues. CDR1 SGDLS and CDR2 YYNGEE come from the germline V gene. The V gene end was trimmed by 5 bases and the J gene end by 4 bases; junction bases not matched to a gene: 5. CDR3 in DNA: TGTGCCAGCAGTAGCGGGAGCCTTCCAGATACGCAGTATTTT. It encodes CASSSGSLPDTQYF.

Written as DNA, the CDR3 is TGTGCCTACAGTCCACAGGGGGATAGCTACACCTTC. The encoded protein is CAYSPQGDSYTF. The chain couples TRBV30 to TRBJ1-2; 8 nucleotides match TRBD1. This CDR3 comprises 12 residues. J was trimmed by 9 bases and V by 7 bases; bases with no gene match: 10. Germline V gene sequence: CDR1 GTSNPN, CDR2 SVGIG (reference sequence).

Note on this clonotype: Germline is not matched at one junction end, which may reflect a read error. The chain combines TRBV12-3 or TRBV12-4 with TRBJ2-2; 10 nucleotides agree with TRBD2. The CDR3 sequence is 15 residues long. For the CDR3, the DNA is TGTGCCAGCAGTTTAGGGCTAGCGGGAGAGGGGGAGCGGTTTTTT. Translated: CASSLGLAGEGERFF.

This clonotype was observed a handful of times. The V gene is TRBV9, the J gene TRBJ2-5, with D unresolved. This CDR3 region has 12 residues. Per germline, CDR1 SGDLS and CDR2 YYNGEE. Trimming shortened V by 4 bases and J by 0 bases, and 4 bases separated the two germline ends. As DNA, the CDR3 is TGTGCCAGCAGCATCGACCAAGAGACCCAGTACTTC. This gives the protein CASSIDQETQYF. Based on the CDR3 plus reference TRBV9 and TRBJ2-5, the full variable domain is DSGVTQTPKHLITATGQRVTLRCSPRSGDLSVYWYQQSLDQGLQFLIQYYNGEERAKGNILERFSAQQFPDLHSELNLSSLELGDSALYFCASSIDQETQYFGPGTRLLVL.

The rearrangement uses TRBV7-2 and TRBJ1-2; tentative D call: TRBD1 (5 bases). Germline V gene lookup returns CDR1 SGHTA and CDR2 FQGNSA. This CDR3 is built from 11 residues. The V end was cut by 4 bases, the J end by 8 bases, with 8 bases between. In DNA, the CDR3 is TGTGCCAGCAGCTCAAACAGGGGCTACACCTTC. Translating gives CASSSNRGYTF. Full variable domain (remainder filled in from reference TRBV7-2 and TRBJ1-2): GAGVSQSPSNKVTEKGKDVELRCDPISGHTALYWYRQSLGQGLEFLIYFQGNSAPDKSGLPSDRFSAERTGGSVSTLTIQRTQQEDSAVYLCASSSNRGYTFGSGTRLTVV.

There are a few counts of this clonotype. The chain carries TRBV6-5 and TRBJ2-3, with D uncertain. This CDR3 has 15 amino acids. V was cut by 8 bases and J by 4 bases, with 19 bases left in between. CDR1 and CDR2 from the germline V gene are MNHEY and SVGAGI. The CDR3 nucleotides read TGTGCCAGCTCCCGAGGCCCTGCCACTTCAGATACGCAGTATTTT. Translated, it gives CASSRGPATSDTQYF.

The CDR3: CAATTGRSSYEQYF. The CDR3 nucleotides are TGTGCCGCCACCACGGGGCGGTCCTCCTACGAGCAGTACTTC. V and J are TRBV10-3 and TRBJ2-7; D is possibly TRBD1 or TRBD2 (5 bases each). V lost 11 bases to trimming and J lost 0 bases, with 17 bases between them. Germline V gives CDR1 ENHRY, CDR2 SYGVKD. The CDR3 runs to 14 residues.

The chain couples TRBV12-3 or TRBV12-4 to TRBJ2-5; 10 positions agree with TRBD2. V shed 5 bases, J shed 4 bases, and the junction held 7 bases outside the gene matches. CDR3 length equals 15 residues. The CDR3 is CASSPQAGGRETQYF. The CDR3 nucleotides are TGTGCCAGCAGTCCCCAAGCGGGGGGGCGAGAGACCCAGTACTTC.

This clonotype has ten or more counts. The V gene is TRBV20-1, the J gene TRBJ1-2, with 8 bases lining up with TRBD1. The V gene end was trimmed by 6 bases and the J gene end by 6 bases; junction bases not matched to a gene: 9. CDR3 size: 13 residues. The V gene's germline CDR1 is DFQATT and CDR2 SNEGSKA (reference sequence). The CDR3 loop reads CSAPDRGANGYTF. The CDR3 region has the DNA TGCAGTGCCCCCGACAGGGGAGCGAATGGCTACACCTTC.

This clonotype appeared many times. The genes are TRBV7-9 and TRBJ2-7, with TRBD1 identical over 8 bases. The germline V gene encodes CDR1 SEHNR and CDR2 FQNEAQ (reference sequence). V lost 2 bases to trimming and J lost 0 bases; unmatched junction nucleotides: 3. This CDR3 has 15 residues. The CDR3 is CASSLQGASSYEQYF. CDR3 sequence (DNA): TGTGCCAGCAGCTTACAGGGGGCCTCCTCCTACGAGCAGTACTTC.

V and J are TRBV6-5 and TRBJ1-1; possible D gene TRBD1, 5 bases. Germline V gene lookup returns CDR1 MNHEY and CDR2 SVGAGI. This CDR3 is built from 20 residues. The germline V and J ends were trimmed by 2 bases and 5 bases, with 30 bases remaining between them. Written as DNA, the CDR3 is TGTGCCAGCAGTTACGACCCCTGGGGGGACGCCATCCTTTTTAGGACTGAAGCTTTCTTT. Amino acids: CASSYDPWGDAILFRTEAFF.

The sample holds a few counts of this clonotype. The chain recombines TRBV2 with TRBJ1-2, with D unclear. Trimming left V 11 bases short and J 4 bases short, with 14 bases between. The CDR3 runs 12 residues. CDR1 is SNHLY and CDR2 is FYNNEI in the germline V gene. The CDR3 DNA sequence: TGTGCCCTTCATCTAAAGCTCTATGGCTACACCTTC. Its translation: CALHLKLYGYTF.

This clonotype has only a few counts. Given a much more abundant clone one base away, this may be a read error. V is TRBV29-1 and J is TRBJ2-5; D call uncertain. V lost 5 bases and J lost 5, with 12 bases in between. Per germline, CDR1 SQVTM and CDR2 ANQGSEA. This CDR3 is built from 12 residues. Here the CDR3 reads CSVKKKSETQYF. CDR3 sequence (DNA): TGCAGCGTTAAGAAGAAAAGCGAGACCCAGTACTTC.

This rearrangement joins TRBV29-1 to TRBJ1-1; unclear D gene. CDR1 is SQVTM, CDR2 ANQGSEA, per germline. The ends were cut back, 6 bases at V and 1 base at J, with 12 bases in the middle. CDR3 length equals 13 residues. Written as DNA, the CDR3 is TGCAGCGTGAGCGAGGGTTCGAACACTGAAGCTTTCTTT. Amino acid sequence: CSVSEGSNTEAFF.

This clonotype came up a few times. V usage is TRBV7-8 and J usage is TRBJ2-1, with D unresolved. The CDR3 is made up of 16 amino acids. Trimming pared 5 bases from V and 1 base from J, leaving 15 bases between. CDR1 is SGHVS and CDR2 is FQNEAQ in the germline V gene. CDR3 region: CASSVLGSLSYNEQFF. The DNA for the CDR3 is TGTGCCAGCAGCGTTTTGGGGTCCCTTTCCTACAATGAGCAGTTCTTC. The entire variable domain, with the rest obtained from reference TRBV7-8 and TRBJ2-1, is as follows: GAGVSQSPRYKVAKRGQDVALRCDPISGHVSLFWYQQALGQGPEFLTYFQNEAQLDKSGLPSDRFFAERPEGSVSTLKIQRTQQEDSAVYLCASSVLGSLSYNEQFFGPGTRLTVL.

The chain employs TRBV4-1 and TRBJ1-2; no clear D. V was shortened by 0 bases and J by 6 bases, with 5 bases between the two germline ends. CDR1 and CDR2 (germline): MGHRA, YSYEKL. This CDR3 is built from 12 residues. The CDR3 DNA is TGCGCCAGCAGCCAAGATCCGCATGGCTACACCTTC. It is translated as CASSQDPHGYTF.

The table lists this clonotype with a few counts. The rearrangement uses TRBV7-9 and TRBJ1-1, with 11 bases that match TRBD1. This CDR3 is built from 15 residues. CDR1 is SEHNR and CDR2 is FQNEAQ in the germline V gene (reference sequence). V was clipped by 4 bases and J by 6 bases; unmatched bases: 7. The CDR3 DNA sequence: TGTGCCAGCAGCTCGGGACAGGGGGGTCTCGCTGAAGCTTTCTTT. The encoded protein is CASSSGQGGLAEAFF.

The V and J genes are TRBV27 and TRBJ2-7; 10 bases are shared with TRBD1. The CDR3 consists of 15 residues. With V trimmed by 3 bases and J by 2 bases, 4 bases remained unmatched. Per germline, CDR1 MNHEY and CDR2 SMNVEV (reference sequence). DNA for the CDR3: TGTGCCAGCAGTTTGATGACAGGGGGCGCCTACGAGCAGTACTTC. Translated, it gives CASSLMTGGAYEQYF.

There are a few counts of this clonotype. The rearrangement joins TRBV4-2 to TRBJ1-4, with D maybe TRBD1 (5 bases). Germline CDR1 and CDR2: LGHNA and YNFKEQ. V lost 3 bases and J lost 4, with 9 bases in between. This CDR3 has 14 amino acids. The CDR3 protein is CASSQGTLNEKLFF. CDR3 nucleotide sequence: TGTGCCAGCAGCCAGGGGACCCTTAATGAAAAACTGTTTTTT.

This clonotype has just a few counts. V gene TRBV6-1 combines with J gene TRBJ1-2; D is unresolved. The V end was cut by 6 bases, the J end by 4 bases, with 3 bases between. Germline CDR1 MNHNS, CDR2 SASEGT. This CDR3 is built from 10 residues. The CDR3 DNA is TGTGCCAGCAGGCTCTATGGCTACACCTTC. It translates to CASRLYGYTF.

This clonotype has only a few counts. The rearrangement uses TRBV10-3 and TRBJ2-7; possible D gene TRBD1, 6 bases. Germline loops: CDR1 ENHRY, CDR2 SYGVKD. The V gene lost 0 bases and the J gene lost 3 bases, with 9 bases spanning the gap. The CDR3 extends over 14 amino acids. The CDR3 spells CAISESGHNYEQYF. In DNA, the CDR3 is TGTGCCATCAGTGAGTCGGGACACAACTACGAGCAGTACTTC.

Note on this clonotype: A read error may account for a junction end that differs from germline. The rearrangement links TRBV12-3 or TRBV12-4 to TRBJ2-3; perhaps D is TRBD1 or TRBD2 (5 bases each). This CDR3 has 14 amino acids. CDR3 residues: CASSGDHRTDAQYF. The CDR3 DNA reads TGTGCCAGCAGTGGGGACCATCGCACAGATGCGCAGTATTTT.